This T cell receptor beta chain was captured by sequencing in a study of blood T cells in healthy people across ages. A second PCR, run for roughly 7 to 11 cycles, used a sample-barcoded 5' primer plus a J-beta primer mix. TCRdb re-derived calls from the 5' RACE reads in MiXCR, one entry per CDR3 protein. The profile shows about 640,000 distinct CDR3 sequences, roughly 58% of them singletons. The CDR3 covers 14 residues. Trimming removed 4 bases at V and 3 bases at J, with 11 bases between. The germline CDR1 and CDR2 sequences are SGHRS and YFSETQ. The origin of this receptor is a man between 60 and 75 years old in good health. The chain uses TRBV5-1 and TRBJ1-5; the D gene is possibly TRBD1 (5 bases). Sequencing used blood. CDR3 in amino acids: CASSVGTYNQPQHF. CDR3 DNA sequence: TGCGCCAGCAGCGTCGGGACCTACAATCAGCCCCAGCATTTT.